The rows below give T cell receptor beta chains drawn from one sample of a study of cytomegalovirus exposure and HLA in healthy donors. Produced via immunoSEQ multiplex PCR; TCRdb's table is partial and in-frame only. The table shows 140,000 to 150,000 clones, with roughly 93% occurring only once. The sequenced sample consisted of PBMCs. Receptor source: a man younger than 35 in good health and CMV-seropositive. Each CDR3 is given with its conserved first and last residue. The D gene is left open where the match is weak. Not all rows give a size; the values are once, few, many and, for expanded clones, a class.

J: TRBJ1-2; V: TRBV2; size: few; D: TRBD1; DNA: TGTGCCAGCAGCGCCGGGACAGGGGGGCACTATGGCTACACCTTC; CDR3: CASSAGTGGHYGYTF
J: TRBJ2-3; V: TRBV2; size: .; D: .; DNA: TGTGCCAGCAGTGCAGCCAGGTCGCTGGACACAGATACGCAGTATTTT; CDR3: CASSAARSLDTDTQYF
J: TRBJ1-2; V: TRBV28; size: .; D: .; DNA: TGTGCCAGCATTGGACAGACCTATGGCTACACCTTC; CDR3: CASIGQTYGYTF
J: TRBJ1-5; V: TRBV27; size: .; D: .; DNA: .; CDR3: CASSSSGLNQPQHF
J: TRBJ2-7; V: TRBV5-1; size: once; D: .; DNA: TGCGCCAGCAGCTTTCATGACGCGGACGAGCAGTACTTC; CDR3: CASSFHDADEQYF
J: TRBJ2-1; V: TRBV9; size: .; D: TRBD1; DNA: TGTGCCAGCAGCACACGACAGGGTTCCTCCTACAATGAGCAGTTCTTC; CDR3: CASSTRQGSSYNEQFF
J: TRBJ2-1; V: TRBV30; size: .; D: TRBD2; DNA: TGTGCCTGGAGTGGTAGCGGGGTTTCCTACAATGAGCAGTTCTTC; CDR3: CAWSGSGVSYNEQFF
J: TRBJ1-1; V: TRBV25-1; size: .; D: TRBD1; DNA: TGTGCCAGCAGTGAGGGACAGGGGCGAAACACTGAAGCTTTCTTT; CDR3: CASSEGQGRNTEAFF
J: TRBJ2-5; V: TRBV18; size: .; D: .; DNA: TGTGCCAGCTCACCACTCGTTGGGAGTGGTGAGACCCAGTACTTC; CDR3: CASSPLVGSGETQYF
J: TRBJ2-2; V: TRBV27; size: .; D: .; DNA: TGTGCCAGCAGAGGCGGCTACGCCGGGGAGCTGTTTTTT; CDR3: CASRGGYAGELFF
J: TRBJ1-2; V: TRBV5-1; size: .; D: TRBD1; DNA: TGCGCCAGCAGCCCAGGCGACAGGGGGTACGGCTACACCTTC; CDR3: CASSPGDRGYGYTF
J: TRBJ2-7; V: TRBV28; size: .; D: TRBD1; DNA: TGTGCCAGCAGACAAGGGACAGACCTCTACGAGCAGTACTTC; CDR3: CASRQGTDLYEQYF
J: TRBJ1-5; V: TRBV7-9; size: .; D: TRBD1; DNA: TGTGCCAGCAGCCTCGGACAGGGGACAGAGACCCAGCATTTT; CDR3: CASSLGQGTETQHF
J: TRBJ1-5; V: TRBV5-1; size: .; D: .; DNA: TGCGCCAGCAGCTTTGGTACAGAAAATCAGCCCCAGCATTTT; CDR3: CASSFGTENQPQHF
J: TRBJ2-1; V: TRBV20-1; size: once; D: .; DNA: TGCAGTGCTAGGAGGGGGAAGGGGTTCTTC; CDR3: CSARRGKGFF
J: TRBJ2-1; V: TRBV5-6; size: .; D: TRBD2; DNA: TGTGCCAGCAGCTTACTAGCGAGTTATTACAATGAGCAGTTCTTC; CDR3: CASSLLASYYNEQFF
J: TRBJ1-5; V: TRBV2; size: .; D: .; DNA: TGTGCCAGCAGTGAAGAAGTTAGGGGATATAGCAATCAGCCCCAGCATTTT; CDR3: CASSEEVRGYSNQPQHF
J: TRBJ1-5; V: TRBV7-2; size: .; D: .; DNA: TGTGCCAGCAGCTTCCTTTTGGAGGGTTCACCCCAGCATTTT; CDR3: CASSFLLEGSPQHF
J: TRBJ1-1; V: TRBV1; size: .; D: .; DNA: TGCACCAGCAGCCTTGGGGGGGCGAAAATGTATCCAGCTTTCTTT; CDR3: CTSSLGGAKMYPAFF
J: TRBJ2-7; V: TRBV2; size: .; D: TRBD2; DNA: TGTGCCAGCAGATCGGGACTAGCGGGAGCTCAGCAGTACTTC; CDR3: CASRSGLAGAQQYF
J: TRBJ2-7; V: TRBV4-1; size: .; D: .; DNA: TGCGCCAGCACTCCTACCTTTAGCGAACCTTCCTACGAGCAGTACTTC; CDR3: CASTPTFSEPSYEQYF
J: TRBJ2-2; V: TRBV2; size: .; D: TRBD2; DNA: TGTGCCAGCAAATCAGCGGGATGGACCGGGGAGCTGTTTTTT; CDR3: CASKSAGWTGELFF
J: TRBJ2-7; V: TRBV7-8; size: .; D: TRBD2; DNA: TGTGCCAGCAGCCCGGGACTAGCGGGAGGGCCGTCCCACGAGCAGTACTTC; CDR3: CASSPGLAGGPSHEQYF
J: TRBJ2-7; V: TRBV4-1; size: .; D: TRBD2; DNA: TGCGCCAGCAGCCAACTAGCGGGGGTTCTCTCCTACGAGCAGTACTTC; CDR3: CASSQLAGVLSYEQYF
J: TRBJ1-2; V: TRBV7-2; size: .; D: .; DNA: TGTGCCAGCAGCTTGGGAGGGTACCCCTATGGCTACACCTTC; CDR3: CASSLGGYPYGYTF
J: TRBJ2-7; V: TRBV19; size: few; D: .; DNA: TGTGCCAGTAAATCTGGCTCCTCCTACGAGCAGTACTTC; CDR3: CASKSGSSYEQYF
J: TRBJ2-3; V: TRBV9; size: once; D: .; DNA: TGTGCCAGCAGCGCACTAGCAGATACGCAGTATTTT; CDR3: CASSALADTQYF